A selection of T cell receptor beta chains follows, all from one sample in a study of brain T cells in children with intractable seizures. Repertoires were generated with immunoSEQ multiplex PCR, while TCRdb's copy carries only in-frame clones and drops some. The table lists 100,000 to 120,000 clones, 90% to 95% of them singletons. The sequences come from peripheral blood, collected at surgery. The receptors shown here come from a boy under two years old with hemimegalencephaly and intractable seizures. CDR3s include the opening cysteine and the closing phenylalanine or tryptophan. The D gene is left open where the match is weak.

V	J	D	DNA	CDR3
TRBV19	TRBJ1-5	TRBD1	TGTGCCAGTAGTTCCACGGGACAGCCGAATCAGCCCCAGCATTTT	CASSSTGQPNQPQHF
TRBV27	TRBJ2-7	-	TGTGCCAGCAGTCTCTTCCAGCGGTCCTACGAGCAGTACTTC	CASSLFQRSYEQYF
TRBV27	TRBJ2-5	TRBD2	TGTGCCAGCAGTCCCCGAACGTTGGGGGACCGGGGGGACGAGACCCAGTACTTC	CASSPRTLGDRGDETQYF
TRBV29-1	TRBJ2-3	TRBD2	TGCAGCGTTGAAGATCTTCTGACTAGCGGGAGGAGAGATACGCAGTATTTT	CSVEDLLTSGRRDTQYF
TRBV7-2	TRBJ2-1	-	TGTGCCAGCAGCTCCACGGGACCCGCGGGGAATGAGCAGTTCTTC	CASSSTGPAGNEQFF
TRBV5-1	TRBJ2-3	TRBD2	TGCGCCAGCAGCTCGCTCCCCGGGACTAGCGCTAATACGCAGTATTTT	CASSSLPGTSANTQYF
TRBV19	TRBJ1-2	-	TGTGCCAGTAGTGGAGGACCTCAAGCCTATGGCTACACCTTC	CASSGGPQAYGYTF
TRBV10-2	TRBJ2-7	-	TGCGCCAGCAGCTTCATCAACCGAGGATACGAGCAGTACTTC	CASSFINRGYEQYF
TRBV5-1	TRBJ1-1	TRBD1	TGCGCCAGCATCGACAGGGGCCACGAAGCTTTCTTT	CASIDRGHEAFF
TRBV3-1/TRBV3-2	TRBJ2-3	-	TGTGCCAGCAGCCAAGTCCTAGCAGGCACAGATACGCAGTATTTT	CASSQVLAGTDTQYF
TRBV29-1	TRBJ1-2	TRBD1	TGCAGCGTGGACAGGGATGGCTACACCTTC	CSVDRDGYTF
TRBV4-2	TRBJ2-1	TRBD2	TGTGCCAGCAGCCTAGCGGGGAGCAATGAGCAGTTCTTC	CASSLAGSNEQFF